This TCR beta chain stems from a study of cytomegalovirus exposure and HLA in healthy donors. Study-level background: Earlier, 100 million or so unique TCR beta sequences were recovered from roughly 180 million T cells by an analysis.

PCR primers comprised 60 Vbeta and 13 Jbeta primers. Sequencing used immunoSEQ multiplex PCR; TCRdb keeps in-frame clones, though not all of them. The sample includes more than 110,000 clones, less than 85% of them seen just once. Comment on this clone: What it binds is unknown.

This CDR3 has 13 amino acids. The J segment lost 5 bases and the V segment lost 8 bases, leaving 7 bases of the junction unmatched. Germline assignment: CDR1 MNHEY and CDR2 SVGAGI. General study results and limits: Data from an earlier analysis indicated that most TCR beta V segments were productive either about 90% or about 30% of the time.

The specimen was PBMCs. The sequence was collected from a woman in her sixties or seventies in good health and CMV-seropositive. This rearrangement joins TRBV6-5 to TRBJ1-1, with 8 bases fitting TRBD1. The CDR3 DNA reads as TGTGCCAGCCAACAGGGGGTAGGGACTGAAGCTTTCTTT. This sequence encodes CASQQGVGTEAFF.